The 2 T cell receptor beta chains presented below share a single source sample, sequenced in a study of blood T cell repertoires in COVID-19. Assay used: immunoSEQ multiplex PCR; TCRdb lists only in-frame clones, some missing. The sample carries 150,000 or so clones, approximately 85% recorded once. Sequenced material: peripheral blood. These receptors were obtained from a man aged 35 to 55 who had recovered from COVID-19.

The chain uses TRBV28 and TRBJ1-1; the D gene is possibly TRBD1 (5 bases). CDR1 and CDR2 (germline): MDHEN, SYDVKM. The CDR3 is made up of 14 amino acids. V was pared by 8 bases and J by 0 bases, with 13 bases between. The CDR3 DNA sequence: TGTGCCAGCGGGCTTGGGGGGTTGAACACTGAAGCTTTCTTT. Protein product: CASGLGGLNTEAFF. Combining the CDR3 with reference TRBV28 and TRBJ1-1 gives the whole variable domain DVKVTQSSRYLVKRTGEKVFLECVQDMDHENMFWYRQDPGLGLRLIYFSYDVKMKEKGDIPEGYSVSREKKERFSLILESASTNQTSMYLCASGLGGLNTEAFFGQGTRLTVV.

The CDR3: CASSLGGSENIQYF. CDR3 nucleotides: TGTGCCAGCAGCTTAGGGGGAAGTGAAAACATTCAGTACTTC. This sequence joins TRBV5-4 and TRBJ2-4; D perhaps matches TRBD1 (6 bases). The CDR3 has 14 residues. Trimming stripped 2 bases from V and 5 bases from J, with 11 bases between. CDR1 and CDR2 (germline): SGHNT, YYREEE (reference sequence).